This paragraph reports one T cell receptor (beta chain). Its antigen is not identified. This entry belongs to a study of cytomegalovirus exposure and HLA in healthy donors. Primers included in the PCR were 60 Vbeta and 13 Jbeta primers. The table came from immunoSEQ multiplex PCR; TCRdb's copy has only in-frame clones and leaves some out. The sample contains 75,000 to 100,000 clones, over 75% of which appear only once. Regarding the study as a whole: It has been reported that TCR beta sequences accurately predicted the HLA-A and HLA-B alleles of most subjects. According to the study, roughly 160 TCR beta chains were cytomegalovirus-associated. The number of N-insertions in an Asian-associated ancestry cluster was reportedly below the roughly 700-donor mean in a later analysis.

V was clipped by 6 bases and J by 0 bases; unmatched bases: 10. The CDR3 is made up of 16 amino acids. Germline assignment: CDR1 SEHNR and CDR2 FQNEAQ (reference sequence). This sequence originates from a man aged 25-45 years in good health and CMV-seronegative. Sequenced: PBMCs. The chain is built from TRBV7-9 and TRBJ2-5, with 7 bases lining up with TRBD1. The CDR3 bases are TGTGCCAGCAGGACAGGGTTCCTGGGGTACCAAGAGACCCAGTACTTC. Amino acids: CASRTGFLGYQETQYF.